Listed here are 28 T cell receptor beta chains from one sample, sequenced in a study of cytotoxic CD8 clonotypes in ibrutinib-treated CLL (dated by TCRdb to about 2021). The time point label, read with the paper, signifies: roughly 2 years on ibrutinib. The library was built by means of the immunoSEQ multiplex PCR assay. As stored in TCRdb, this immuneACCESS dataset retains in-frame rearrangements with V and J assigned. A fraction of the clones does not appear; measured against another copy, unresolved V genes explain less than half of the discrepancy, and the remainder lacks a known reason. In this sample the table shows roughly 200,000 clones, about 72% of which occur a single time. Clones ranked in the top ten supply 13% of the sample. Sequences were derived from PBMCs, sampled after 24 months of ibrutinib treatment. The receptors shown here come from a human donor with chronic lymphocytic leukemia.

This clone was seen only a few times. The J gene is TRBJ2-7, the V gene TRBV25-1, with TRBD2 matching over 15 bases. The CDR3 is made up of 14 amino acids. Germline lookup yields CDR1 MGHDK and CDR2 SYGVNS. Trimming at V came to 1 base and at J to 12 bases, leaving 4 bases not matched to a gene. The CDR3 bases are TGTGCCAGCAGTGAATGGGGACTAGCGGGAGGTCGGTACTTC. Translated: CASSEWGLAGGRYF.

This chain connects TRBV14 to TRBJ1-2; 9 bases match TRBD1. The CDR3 has 14 amino acids. Germline V CDR1 and CDR2: SGHDN, FVKESK. J was trimmed by 5 bases and V by 6 bases; bases with no gene match: 7. CDR3 residues: CASRQSGTGYGYTF. The CDR3 DNA reads TGTGCCAGCAGGCAATCCGGGACAGGGTATGGCTACACCTTC.

This rearrangement joins TRBV19 to TRBJ1-2; the D is unclear. Germline CDR1 and CDR2: LNHDA and SQIVND (reference sequence). The ends were cut back, 3 bases at V and 7 bases at J, with 15 bases in the middle. This CDR3 comprises 14 residues. The DNA for the CDR3 is TGTGCCAGTAGTATTACACGCTCCGCCCCTGGCTACACCTTC. Amino acid sequence: CASSITRSAPGYTF. Full variable domain (missing parts from reference TRBV19 and TRBJ1-2): DGGITQSPKYLFRKEGQNVTLSCEQNLNHDAMYWYRQDPGQGLRLIYYSQIVNDFQKGDIAEGYSVSREKKESFPLTVTSAQKNPTAFYLCASSITRSAPGYTFGSGTRLTVV.

This clone has a single count. This chain uses TRBV4-3 with TRBJ2-3; D possibly corresponds to TRBD1 (5 bases). The V gene's germline CDR1 is LGHNA and CDR2 YSLEER. V was pared by 1 base and J by 2 bases, with 16 bases between. The CDR3 consists of 17 residues. CDR3 coding DNA: TGCGCCAGCAGCCAAGTCGATGGGTTGGGGCCCACAGATACGCAGTATTTT. Protein: CASSQVDGLGPTDTQYF.

The chain carries TRBV11-3 and TRBJ2-7; TRBD1 agrees at 10 bases. V trimming: 6 bases; J trimming: 3 bases; junction bases outside the gene matches: 5. Germline assignment: CDR1 SGHNT and CDR2 YENEEA. CDR3 length equals 14 residues. CDR3 DNA sequence: TGTGCCAGCAGTCTGACAGGGGGCATCTACGAGCAGTACTTC. Translating it yields CASSLTGGIYEQYF.

The chain recombines TRBV6-6 with TRBJ1-1, with TRBD1 as a possible D gene (5 bases). In germline, CDR1 is MNHNY, CDR2 SVGAGI (reference sequence). The CDR3 contains 14 residues. The V end lost 2 bases, the J end lost 6 bases, and 13 bases lay between the germline ends. This CDR3 is CASSYRGREAEAFF. CDR3 in DNA: TGTGCCAGCAGTTACAGGGGTAGGGAAGCTGAAGCTTTCTTT.

The J gene is TRBJ2-7, the V gene TRBV18; maybe TRBD2 (6 bases). Trimming took 2 bases from V and 2 from J, leaving 13 bases between them. Germline V gene lookup returns CDR1 KGHSH and CDR2 LQKENI. This CDR3 spans 15 amino acids. CDR3 nucleotides: TGTGCCAGCTCACCAACTAATGGACTACCCTACGAGCAGTACTTC. Translation: CASSPTNGLPYEQYF.

The chain links TRBV7-2 to TRBJ2-7; the D gene is possibly TRBD1 (5 bases). CDR1 and CDR2 from the germline V gene are SGHTA and FQGNSA. Between the trimmed V and J ends, which lost 3 bases and 5 bases, there was a span of 11 bases. This CDR3 has 13 amino acids. CDR3: CASSLQGINEQYF. CDR3 in DNA: TGTGCCAGCAGCTTGCAGGGTATTAACGAGCAGTACTTC. The whole variable domain, remainder taken from reference TRBV7-2 and TRBJ2-7, is GAGVSQSPSNKVTEKGKDVELRCDPISGHTALYWYRQSLGQGLEFLIYFQGNSAPDKSGLPSDRFSAERTGGSVSTLTIQRTQQEDSAVYLCASSLQGINEQYFGPGTRLTVT.

This chain uses TRBV6-4 with TRBJ2-3, with 10 bases matching TRBD2. Germline V lookup: CDR1 MRHNA, CDR2 SNTAGT. The CDR3 spans 15 residues. J was trimmed by 4 bases and V by 3 bases; bases with no gene match: 4. CDR3 loop: CASSETSGFADTQYF. CDR3 coding DNA: TGTGCCAGCAGTGAGACTAGCGGGTTCGCAGATACGCAGTATTTT.

The chain has TRBV7-2 and TRBJ2-7; tentatively, D is TRBD2 (6 bases). This CDR3 is 13 amino acids long. Per germline, CDR1 SGHTA and CDR2 FQGNSA. Deletions cut 2 bases from V and 4 bases from J, with 9 bases between. CDR3 residues: CASSLTAGYEQYF. CDR3 nucleotides: TGTGCCAGCAGCTTAACAGCGGGTTACGAGCAGTACTTC.

CDR3 in amino acids: CASSQVDGEKLFF. The CDR3 DNA reads as TGTGCCAGCAGCCAAGTCGACGGAGAGAAACTGTTTTTT. The chain is built from TRBV14 and TRBJ1-4; D is uncertain. V was shortened by 1 base and J by 11 bases, with 11 bases between the two germline ends. This CDR3 contains 13 residues. The V gene's germline CDR1 is SGHDN and CDR2 FVKESK.

The chain combines TRBV7-6 with TRBJ1-1, with unresolved D. CDR1 and CDR2 from the germline V gene are SGHVS and FNYEAQ. CDR3 size: 13 residues. V lost 1 base, J lost 4 bases, and 7 bases lay in between. In nucleotides, the CDR3 is TGTGCCAGCAGCTTAGGTTCGCGCACTGAAGCTTTCTTT. Amino acid sequence: CASSLGSRTEAFF.

Only a few counts were recorded for this clone. V is TRBV6-1 and J is TRBJ1-1; TRBD1 agrees at 8 bases. This CDR3 comprises 16 residues. V gave up 4 bases and J gave up 0 bases; unmatched junction bases: 7. Germline-derived CDR1 and CDR2 are MNHNS and SASEGT. CDR3 DNA: TGTGCCAGCAGTGTCGACAGGGGACTTTTGAACACTGAAGCTTTCTTT. It is translated as CASSVDRGLLNTEAFF.

This clone came up once. The chain carries TRBV2 and TRBJ2-7; D remains ambiguous. Trimming left V 6 bases short and J 4 bases short, with 16 bases between. Germline assignment: CDR1 SNHLY and CDR2 FYNNEI. CDR3 length: 14 amino acids. CDR3 coding DNA: TGTGCCAGCAGAGGGTCAGACCCTTGGTACGAGCAGTACTTC. This gives the protein CASRGSDPWYEQYF.

The chain recombines TRBV7-2 with TRBJ2-3; no clear D. Germline CDR1 is SGHTA and CDR2 is FQGNSA. This CDR3 is 16 amino acids long. The ends were cut back, 5 bases at V and 1 base at J, with 16 bases in the middle. CDR3 DNA sequence: TGTGCCAGCAGCGACGGCCCGGATCTTCGCACAGATACGCAGTATTTT. Translating it yields CASSDGPDLRTDTQYF.

The chain couples TRBV19 to TRBJ2-6, with 8 bases matching TRBD2. This CDR3 has 18 residues. Germline CDR1 LNHDA, CDR2 SQIVND (reference sequence). The J segment lost 0 bases and the V segment lost 2 bases, leaving 6 bases of the junction unmatched. The CDR3 nucleotides read TGTGCCAGTAGTATACGCGGGAGGATGAGCTCTGGGGCCAACGTCCTGACTTTC. Its translation: CASSIRGRMSSGANVLTF.

V and J are TRBV30 and TRBJ1-2; 9 positions agree with TRBD1. CDR3 length: 15 amino acids. V dropped 1 base and J dropped 1; count of bases not matched to a gene: 4. Germline V gene lookup returns CDR1 GTSNPN and CDR2 SVGIG (reference sequence). CDR3 coding DNA: TGTGCCTGGAGTGATGTGACAGGGGGTAACTATGGCTACACCTTC. As protein: CAWSDVTGGNYGYTF.

The chain links TRBV9 to TRBJ1-3; the match to TRBD1 covers 7 bases. Losses at the gene ends were 4 bases for V and 0 bases for J; bases not matched to a gene: 4. Germline-derived CDR1 and CDR2 are SGDLS and YYNGEE. The CDR3 runs to 15 residues. CDR3 sequence reads: CASSHRTGSGNTIYF. The DNA of the CDR3 is TGTGCCAGCAGCCACAGGACAGGCTCTGGAAACACCATATATTTT.

This clone was counted a few times. V and J are TRBV27 and TRBJ1-1; D may be TRBD1 (5 bases). Germline values: CDR1 MNHEY, CDR2 SMNVEV (reference sequence). V was trimmed by 8 bases and J by 7 bases, leaving 14 bases between them. The CDR3 runs 12 residues. The CDR3 DNA is TGTGCCAGCGCGTCAGGGAGATTTGAAGCTTTCTTT. As protein: CASASGRFEAFF.

The rearrangement joins TRBV19 to TRBJ1-5; possibly TRBD1 for D (5 bases). The V end lost 7 bases, the J end lost 7 bases, and 14 bases lay between the germline ends. CDR1 and CDR2 from the germline V gene are LNHDA and SQIVND (reference sequence). The CDR3 is 13 residues long. The CDR3 DNA follows: TGTGCCAGTACAAGACAGTTTGGCCAGCCCCAGCATTTT. Residues: CASTRQFGQPQHF.

The chain joins TRBV9 to TRBJ2-3; 7 bases map to TRBD1. Germline lookup yields CDR1 SGDLS and CDR2 YYNGEE. This CDR3 has 15 residues. The trim removed 4 bases at V and 3 bases at J, leaving 8 bases unmatched. The CDR3 DNA follows: TGTGCCAGCAGCTTGAGGGACAGAAAGACAGATACGCAGTATTTT. Amino acids: CASSLRDRKTDTQYF.

The chain uses TRBV4-1 and TRBJ2-7; D unclear. Germline loops: CDR1 MGHRA, CDR2 YSYEKL. The CDR3 covers 15 residues. The V end lost 0 bases, the J end lost 4 bases, and 13 bases lay between the germline ends. DNA of the CDR3: TGCGCCAGCAGCCAAGATGAGCAAGCTAGGTACGAGCAGTACTTC. Amino acid sequence: CASSQDEQARYEQYF.

The rearrangement uses TRBV15 and TRBJ2-1; 9 positions match TRBD2. The CDR3 extends over 16 amino acids. Germline loops: CDR1 LNHNV, CDR2 YYDKDF (reference sequence). The junction had 4 bases not matched to a gene; V was cut back by 0 bases and J by 4 bases. The CDR3 DNA reads as TGTGCCACCAGCAGAGATGGAGCGGGAGGATACAATGAGCAGTTCTTC. This encodes CATSRDGAGGYNEQFF.

In nucleotides, the CDR3 is TGCGCCAGCAGCCAAGGGGGGGCTGGGAGCTCCTACGAGCAGTACTTC. It is translated as CASSQGGAGSSYEQYF. The rearrangement links TRBV4-3 to TRBJ2-7; the D gene could be TRBD1 or TRBD2 (6 bases each). This CDR3 has 16 residues. In germline, CDR1 is LGHNA, CDR2 YSLEER. The V end was cut by 1 base, the J end by 0 bases, with 13 bases between.

The rearrangement joins TRBV6-5 to TRBJ2-3, with D perhaps TRBD2 (6 bases). The germline gives CDR1 MNHEY, CDR2 SVGAGI. V gave up 6 bases and J gave up 6 bases, with 19 bases separating them. This CDR3 comprises 15 residues. The CDR3, as DNA: TGTGCCAGCAGCCGCACCGGGACTGTGGGGGATACGCAGTATTTT. This translates into CASSRTGTVGDTQYF.

The rearrangement links TRBV29-1 to TRBJ1-3; no clear D. Germline CDR1 and CDR2: SQVTM and ANQGSEA. The CDR3 totals 13 residues. V was trimmed by 4 bases and J by 4 bases, leaving 11 bases between them. CDR3 coding DNA: TGCAGCGTTGGGGGTCATCTCGGAAACACCATATATTTT. Its translation is CSVGGHLGNTIYF.

The V and J genes are TRBV4-3 and TRBJ2-3; D could derive from TRBD1 or TRBD2 (5 bases each). Germline V CDR1 and CDR2: LGHNA, YSLEER. V was cut by 0 bases and J by 5 bases, with 9 bases left in between. The length of the CDR3 is 14 residues. The CDR3 is CASSQDVGVDTQYF. The DNA for the CDR3 is TGCGCCAGCAGCCAAGATGTGGGGGTAGATACGCAGTATTTT.

The chain couples TRBV10-2 to TRBJ2-1; the match to TRBD2 covers 13 bases. Germline V lookup: CDR1 WSHSY, CDR2 SAAADI. Unmatched junction bases numbered 9, after V lost 4 bases and J lost 0 bases. The CDR3 is 19 residues long. In nucleotides, the CDR3 is TGCGCCAGCAGTGTACCGGGACTAGCGGGAAGATTCTCCTACAATGAGCAGTTCTTC. Its translation: CASSVPGLAGRFSYNEQFF.